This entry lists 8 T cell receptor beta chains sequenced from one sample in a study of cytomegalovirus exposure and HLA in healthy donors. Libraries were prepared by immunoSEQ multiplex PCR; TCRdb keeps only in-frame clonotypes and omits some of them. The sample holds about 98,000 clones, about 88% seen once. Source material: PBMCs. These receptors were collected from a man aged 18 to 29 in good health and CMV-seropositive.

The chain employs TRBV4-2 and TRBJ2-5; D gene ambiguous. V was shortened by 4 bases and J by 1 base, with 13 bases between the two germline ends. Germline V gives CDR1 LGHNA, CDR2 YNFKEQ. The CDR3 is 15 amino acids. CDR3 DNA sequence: TGTGCCAGCAGCCTCGGGTCCTCACTCCAAGAGACCCAGTACTTC. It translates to CASSLGSSLQETQYF.

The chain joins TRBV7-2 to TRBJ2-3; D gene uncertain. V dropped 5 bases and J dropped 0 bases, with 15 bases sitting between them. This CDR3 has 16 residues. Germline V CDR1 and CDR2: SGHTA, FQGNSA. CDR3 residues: CASSPMSASSTDTQYF. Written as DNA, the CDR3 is TGTGCCAGCAGCCCGATGTCTGCCAGTAGCACAGATACGCAGTATTTT.

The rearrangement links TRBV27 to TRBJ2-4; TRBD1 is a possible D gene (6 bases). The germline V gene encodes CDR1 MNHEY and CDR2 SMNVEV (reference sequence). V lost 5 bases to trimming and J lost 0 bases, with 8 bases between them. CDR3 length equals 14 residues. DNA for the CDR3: TGTGCCAGCAGTCTAGGGGGAGCCAAAAACATTCAGTACTTC. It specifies CASSLGGAKNIQYF.

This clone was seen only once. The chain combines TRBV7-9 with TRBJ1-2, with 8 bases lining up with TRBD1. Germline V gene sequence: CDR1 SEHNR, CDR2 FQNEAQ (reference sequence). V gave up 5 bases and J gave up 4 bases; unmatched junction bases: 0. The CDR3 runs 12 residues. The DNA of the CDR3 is TGTGCCAGCAGCACAGGGGGCTATGGCTACACCTTC. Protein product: CASSTGGYGYTF.

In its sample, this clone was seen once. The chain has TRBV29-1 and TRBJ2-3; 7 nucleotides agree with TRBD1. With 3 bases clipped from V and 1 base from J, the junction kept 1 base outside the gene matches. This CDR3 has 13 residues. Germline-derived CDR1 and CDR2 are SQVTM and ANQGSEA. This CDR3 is CSVDTGGTDTQYF. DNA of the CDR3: TGCAGCGTTGATACAGGGGGCACAGATACGCAGTATTTT.

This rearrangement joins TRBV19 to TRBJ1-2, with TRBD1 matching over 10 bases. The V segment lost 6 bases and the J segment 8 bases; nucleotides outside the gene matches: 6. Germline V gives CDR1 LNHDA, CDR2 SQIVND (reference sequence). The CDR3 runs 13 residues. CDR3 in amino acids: CASSLGTGDGYTF. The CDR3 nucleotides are TGTGCCAGTAGCCTCGGGACAGGGGACGGCTACACCTTC.

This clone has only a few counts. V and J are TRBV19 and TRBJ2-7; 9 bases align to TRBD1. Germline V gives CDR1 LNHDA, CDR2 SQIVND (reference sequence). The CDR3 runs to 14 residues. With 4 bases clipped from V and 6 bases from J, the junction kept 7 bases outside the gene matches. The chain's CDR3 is CASSNRDRAAEQYF. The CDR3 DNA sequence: TGTGCCAGTAGTAATCGGGACAGGGCTGCCGAGCAGTACTTC.

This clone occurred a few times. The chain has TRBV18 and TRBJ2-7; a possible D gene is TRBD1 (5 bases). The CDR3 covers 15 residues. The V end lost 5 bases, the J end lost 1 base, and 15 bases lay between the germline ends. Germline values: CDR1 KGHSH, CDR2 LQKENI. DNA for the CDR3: TGTGCCAGCTCATCGCAGGGCTTTGGGTCCTACGAGCAGTACTTC. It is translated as CASSSQGFGSYEQYF.